What follows is one T cell receptor beta chain and its context. This clonotype was counted a few times. Its antigen is unknown. No per-base quality is available; no much larger clone lies one base away. The sample belongs to a study of T cells in Graves' hyperthyroidism and ophthalmopathy (dated by TCRdb to about 2019). At the level of the whole study: Peripheral blood was collected at initial diagnosis, before any treatment. TCR V-J signatures able to tell the groups apart were searched for in a discovery cohort of approximately 95 patients, of whom more than 40 had Graves' ophthalmopathy and about 60 had stable Graves' hyperthyroidism. An independent validation cohort of around 19 hyperthyroidism patients and about 16 patients who later progressed to ophthalmopathy tested prospective prediction of ophthalmopathy. The 95 to 100 discovery patients were randomly split 7:3 into training and test sets. In several Graves' hyperthyroidism patients, the study also compared T-cell repertoires from thyroid tissue with T-cell repertoires from blood. After blood sampling, hyperthyroidism patients were treated with methimazole at a starting dose of 30 mg daily, and ophthalmopathy patients were treated with high-dose intravenous methylprednisolone. The paper reports TCR Vbeta CDR3 sequencing of some 140 peripheral blood samples: around 45 ophthalmopathy, about 75 hyperthyroidism and about 17 progressor patients. Points the paper makes about the study in general: Ophthalmopathy was separated from stable hyperthyroidism by a 13 V-J signature model, with about 88% sensitivity and about 81% specificity obtained in cross-validation and 80%/75% obtained in testing. Most expanded thyroid clonotypes (frequency above 0.001) were also detected in blood, a finding suggesting that blood repertoires may reflect thyroid immune responses. No statistical method was used to fix the sample size in advance, and group allocation was not hidden from the investigators. In validation, the model predicted progression to ophthalmopathy a median of approximately 6.3 months before onset, with about 70% sensitivity and roughly 73% specificity.

Amplification of TCR beta CDR3 regions was carried out from RNA transcripts. For the first round of RT-PCR on the TCR CDR3, the HTBI primer set was used together with the Qiagen OneStep RT-PCR kit. Libraries were constructed in a second round of multiplex PCR, after which size selection and purification were carried out. Libraries were sequenced paired-end with 100 bp reads on an Illumina HiSeq2000. From the authors' description of their analysis: SOAPnuke was used to process the raw data, throwing out any read that contained adapters or uncalled bases, had a mean Phred below 15, or lacked an exact constant-primer or identifier match. COPE v1.2.5 was used to merge the high-quality paired reads, and each unique nucleotide sequence was defined as a clonotype. MiTCR v1.1 was used to align the clonotypes against IMGT TRBV, TRBD and TRBJ reference segments. Analysis was restricted to V-J combinations with a frequency above 0.0001, which covered about 99% of repertoires. A TCS score was defined as the ratio of F50 (clonal expansion) to E x V (chaos), with BLOSUM62-based TCRdist applied between CDR3 peptides within each V-J. Welch's t-statistics and random forest reduced just over 500 V-J features to roughly 13, which were used in a naive Bayes classifier (R e1071). The Morisita-Horn index was used to measure how similar the thyroid and blood repertoires were. The public sequencing data were trimmed at Q25 with fastp and processed into clonotypes with MiXCR by TCRdb, which kept only in-frame beta chains. Every entry covers one CDR3 protein and lists the most common genes and DNA from its rows. The V and J calls follow TCRdb's processing rather than the paper's. The sample table shows around 800,000 distinct CDR3 sequences, and about two fifths are seen once. Around 10% of the sample belongs to the ten largest clones.

Stable Graves' hyperthyroidism was defined as the absence of progression to ophthalmopathy over 18 months of follow-up. The hyperthyroidism patients were between 18 and 65 years old and newly diagnosed, with a disease duration of less than 2 months. Exclusion was applied to patients with uncontrolled infections, other autoimmune diseases, pregnancy or lactation. Diagnoses were established on the basis of clinical symptoms, serum thyroxine and TRAb, thyroid ultrasound, and orbital computed tomography. PBMCs were isolated from about 10 ml of fresh peripheral blood by Ficoll-Paque density gradient centrifugation. Total RNA was extracted with Trizol reagent, and quality was checked on an Agilent 2100 Bioanalyzer. Via the germline V gene (reference sequence), CDR1 is LNHNV and CDR2 YYDKDF. At the junction V is shortened by 4 bases and J by 7 bases; bases outside the gene matches: 6. From the cysteine through the phenylalanine, the CDR3 covers 15 amino acids. Only the CDR3 portion is preserved as DNA: 45 bases, with reading frame beginning at the first base.

Material: blood. Here the chain combines TRBV15 and TRBJ2-1; 11 middle bases align to TRBD2. This receptor was obtained from a man between 18 and 35 years old with Graves' hyperthyroidism. The CDR3 here reads CATSMAGLAANEQFF. The DNA sequence is as follows: TGTGCCACCAGCATGGCGGGACTAGCGGCAAATGAGCAGTTCTTC. Here the CDR3 is joined to the reference TRBV15 and TRBJ2-1 genes, and the full variable domain is: DAMVIQNPRYQVTQFGKPVTLSCSQTLNHNVMYWYQQKSSQAPKLLFHYYDKDFNNEADTPDNFQSRRPNTSFCFLDIRSPGLGDTAMYLCATSMAGLAANEQFFGPGTRLTVL.